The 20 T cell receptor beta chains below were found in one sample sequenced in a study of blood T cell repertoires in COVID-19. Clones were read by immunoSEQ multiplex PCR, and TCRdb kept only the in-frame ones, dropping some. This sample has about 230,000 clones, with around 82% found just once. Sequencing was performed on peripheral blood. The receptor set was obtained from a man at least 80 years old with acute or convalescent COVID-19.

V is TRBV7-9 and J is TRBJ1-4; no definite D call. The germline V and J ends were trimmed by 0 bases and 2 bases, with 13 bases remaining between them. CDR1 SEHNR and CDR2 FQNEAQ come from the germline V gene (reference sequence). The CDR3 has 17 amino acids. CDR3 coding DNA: TGTGCCAGCAGCTTAGCTCCTTGGGAGGTCACTAATGAAAAACTGTTTTTT. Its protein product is CASSLAPWEVTNEKLFF.

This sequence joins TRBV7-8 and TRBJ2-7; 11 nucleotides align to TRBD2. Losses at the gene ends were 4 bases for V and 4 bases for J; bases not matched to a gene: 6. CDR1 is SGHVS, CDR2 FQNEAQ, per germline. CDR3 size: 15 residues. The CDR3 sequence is CASSSGLAAAYEQYF. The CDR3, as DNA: TGTGCCAGCAGCTCGGGACTAGCGGCAGCGTACGAGCAGTACTTC.

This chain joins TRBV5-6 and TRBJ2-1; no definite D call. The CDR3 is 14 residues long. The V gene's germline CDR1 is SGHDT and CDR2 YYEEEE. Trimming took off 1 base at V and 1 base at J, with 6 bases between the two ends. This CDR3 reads CASSLLVSYNEQFF. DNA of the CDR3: TGTGCCAGCAGCTTGTTAGTGTCCTACAATGAGCAGTTCTTC.

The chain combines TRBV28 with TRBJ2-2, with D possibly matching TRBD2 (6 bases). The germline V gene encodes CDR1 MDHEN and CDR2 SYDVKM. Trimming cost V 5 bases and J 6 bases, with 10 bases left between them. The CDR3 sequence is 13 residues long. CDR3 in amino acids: CASSTTSPGELFF. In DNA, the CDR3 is TGTGCCAGCAGTACGACTAGTCCCGGGGAGCTGTTTTTT.

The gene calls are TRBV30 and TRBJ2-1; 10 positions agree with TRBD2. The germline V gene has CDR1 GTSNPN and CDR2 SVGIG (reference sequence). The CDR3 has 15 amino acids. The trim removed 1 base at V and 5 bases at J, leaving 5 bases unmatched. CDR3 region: CAWSGLAGEDNEQFF. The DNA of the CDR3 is TGTGCCTGGAGTGGGCTAGCGGGGGAAGACAATGAGCAGTTCTTC.

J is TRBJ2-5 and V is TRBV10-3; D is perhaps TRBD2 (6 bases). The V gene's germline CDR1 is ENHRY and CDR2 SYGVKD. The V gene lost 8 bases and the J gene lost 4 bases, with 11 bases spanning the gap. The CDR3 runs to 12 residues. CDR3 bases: TGTGCCATCGGGGGGTATGGAGAGACCCAGTACTTC. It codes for CAIGGYGETQYF.

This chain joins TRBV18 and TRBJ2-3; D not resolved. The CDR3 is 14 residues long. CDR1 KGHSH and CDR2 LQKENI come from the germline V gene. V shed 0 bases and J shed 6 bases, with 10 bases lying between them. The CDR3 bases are TGTGCCAGCTCACCACCGGTCCAGCGCGATACGCAGTATTTT. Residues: CASSPPVQRDTQYF.

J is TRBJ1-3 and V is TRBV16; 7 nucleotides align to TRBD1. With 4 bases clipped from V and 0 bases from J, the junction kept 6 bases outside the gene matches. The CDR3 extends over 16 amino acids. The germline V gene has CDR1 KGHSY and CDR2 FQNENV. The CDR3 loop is CASSPGTANSGNTIYF. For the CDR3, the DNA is TGTGCCAGCAGCCCCGGGACAGCAAACTCTGGAAACACCATATATTTT.

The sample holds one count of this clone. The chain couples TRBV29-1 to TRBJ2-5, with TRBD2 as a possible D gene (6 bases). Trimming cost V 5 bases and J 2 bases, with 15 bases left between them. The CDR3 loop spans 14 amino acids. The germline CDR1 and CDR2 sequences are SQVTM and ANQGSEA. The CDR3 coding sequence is TGCAGCGTTAGTCAAGGTGGGGGGCAAGAGACCCAGTACTTC. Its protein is CSVSQGGGQETQYF.

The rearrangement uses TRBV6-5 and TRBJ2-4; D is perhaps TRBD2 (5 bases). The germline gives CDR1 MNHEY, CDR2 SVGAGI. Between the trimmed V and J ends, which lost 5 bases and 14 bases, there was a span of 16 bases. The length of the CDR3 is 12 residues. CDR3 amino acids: CASSRPGSSKYF. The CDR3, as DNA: TGTGCCAGCAGTCGCCCGGGGAGCAGTAAGTACTTC.

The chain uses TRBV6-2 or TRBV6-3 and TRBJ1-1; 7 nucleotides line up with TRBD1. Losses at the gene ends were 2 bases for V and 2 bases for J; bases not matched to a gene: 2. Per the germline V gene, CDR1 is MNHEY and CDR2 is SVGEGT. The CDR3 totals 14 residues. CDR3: CASSYGGGNTEAFF. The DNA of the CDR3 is TGTGCCAGCAGTTACGGAGGGGGCAACACTGAAGCTTTCTTT.

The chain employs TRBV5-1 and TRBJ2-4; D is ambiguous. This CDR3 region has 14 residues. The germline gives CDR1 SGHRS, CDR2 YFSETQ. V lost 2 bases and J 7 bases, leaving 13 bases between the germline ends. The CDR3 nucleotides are TGCGCCAGCAGCTTTCCAGATCCCTCCAACATTCAGTACTTC. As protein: CASSFPDPSNIQYF.

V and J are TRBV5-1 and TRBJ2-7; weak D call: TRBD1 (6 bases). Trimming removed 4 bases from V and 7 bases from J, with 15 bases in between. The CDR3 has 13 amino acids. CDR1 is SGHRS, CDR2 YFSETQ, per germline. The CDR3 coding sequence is TGCGCCAGCAGCCCCAGGGGTTTAGGTGAGCAGTACTTC. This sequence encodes CASSPRGLGEQYF.

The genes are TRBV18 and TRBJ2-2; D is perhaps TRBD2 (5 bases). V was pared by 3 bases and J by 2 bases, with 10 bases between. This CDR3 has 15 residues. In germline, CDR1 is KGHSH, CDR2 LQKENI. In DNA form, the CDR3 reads TGTGCCAGCTCACCTAGACTACCCAACACCGGGGAGCTGTTTTTT. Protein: CASSPRLPNTGELFF.

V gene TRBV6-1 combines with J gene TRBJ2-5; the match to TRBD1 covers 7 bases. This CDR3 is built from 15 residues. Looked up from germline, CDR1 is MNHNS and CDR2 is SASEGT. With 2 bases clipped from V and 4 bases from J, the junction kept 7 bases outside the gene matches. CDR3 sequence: CASSERGRVVETQYF. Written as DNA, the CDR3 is TGTGCCAGCAGTGAAAGGGGGCGGGTAGTAGAGACCCAGTACTTC.

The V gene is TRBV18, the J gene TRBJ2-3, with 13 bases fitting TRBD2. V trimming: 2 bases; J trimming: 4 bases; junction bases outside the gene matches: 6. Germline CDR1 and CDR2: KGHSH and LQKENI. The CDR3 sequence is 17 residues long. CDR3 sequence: CASSPRTSGSRADTQYF. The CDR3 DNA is TGTGCCAGCTCACCAAGGACTAGCGGGAGCCGGGCAGATACGCAGTATTTT.

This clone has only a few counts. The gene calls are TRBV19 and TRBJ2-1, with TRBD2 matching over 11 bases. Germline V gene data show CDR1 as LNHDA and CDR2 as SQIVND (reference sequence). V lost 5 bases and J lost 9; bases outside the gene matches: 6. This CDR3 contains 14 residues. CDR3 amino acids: CASSVLSGGAEQFF. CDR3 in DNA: TGTGCCAGTAGTGTGCTTAGCGGGGGGGCTGAGCAGTTCTTC.

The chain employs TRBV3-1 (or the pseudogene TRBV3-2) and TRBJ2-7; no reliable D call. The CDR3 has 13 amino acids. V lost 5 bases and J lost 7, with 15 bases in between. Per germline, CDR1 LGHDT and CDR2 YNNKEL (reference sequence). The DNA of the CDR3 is TGTGCCAGCAGCACCCAGCTAGTAGGTGAGCAGTACTTC. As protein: CASSTQLVGEQYF.

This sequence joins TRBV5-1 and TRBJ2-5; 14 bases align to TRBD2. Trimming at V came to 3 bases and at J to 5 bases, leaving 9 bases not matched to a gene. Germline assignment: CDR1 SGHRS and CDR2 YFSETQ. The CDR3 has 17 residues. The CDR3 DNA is TGCGCCAGCAGCTCCGGGACTAGCGGGAGTGCGGGGGAGACCCAGTACTTC. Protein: CASSSGTSGSAGETQYF.

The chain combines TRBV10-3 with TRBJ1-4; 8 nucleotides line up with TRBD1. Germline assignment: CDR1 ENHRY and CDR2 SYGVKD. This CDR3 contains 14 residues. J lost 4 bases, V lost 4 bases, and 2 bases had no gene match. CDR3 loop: CAISADRGNEKLFF. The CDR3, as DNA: TGTGCCATCAGTGCCGACAGGGGTAATGAAAAACTGTTTTTT.